What follows are 7 T cell receptor beta chains derived from one specimen sequenced in a study of blood T cell repertoires in COVID-19. Clones were sequenced by immunoSEQ multiplex PCR, and TCRdb holds only the in-frame ones, with some missing. The data hold 180,000 or so clones, with approximately 86% observed a single time. Material for sequencing was peripheral blood. These receptor sequences come from a man aged 60 to 75 with acute or convalescent COVID-19.

The sample holds one count of this clone. V and J are TRBV29-1 and TRBJ2-1; 7 bases align to TRBD1. The CDR3 extends over 12 amino acids. CDR1 and CDR2 (germline): SQVTM, ANQGSEA. Trimming at V came to 6 bases and at J to 10 bases, leaving 9 bases not matched to a gene. The CDR3 bases are TGCAGCGTCCGGACAGGACTGAGGGAGCAGTTCTTC. Its protein is CSVRTGLREQFF.

The chain couples TRBV2 to TRBJ2-6; D is perhaps TRBD2 (6 bases). The CDR3 has 15 residues. The V end was cut by 3 bases, the J end by 1 base, with 7 bases between. CDR1 SNHLY and CDR2 FYNNEI come from the germline V gene. CDR3 amino acids: CASSDGGSGANVLTF. CDR3 coding DNA: TGTGCCAGCAGTGATGGGGGGTCTGGGGCCAACGTCCTGACTTTC. Together with reference TRBV2 and TRBJ2-6, the CDR3 gives the full variable domain: EPEVTQTPSHQVTQMGQEVILRCVPISNHLYFYWYRQILGQKVEFLVSFYNNEISEKSEIFDDQFSVERPDGSNFTLKIRSTKLEDSAMYFCASSDGGSGANVLTFGAGSRLTVL.

This chain uses TRBV5-4 with TRBJ2-3; the D gene is possibly TRBD1 (6 bases). V was cut by 4 bases and J by 7 bases, with 19 bases left in between. Germline V gene data show CDR1 as SGHNT and CDR2 as YYREEE (reference sequence). The CDR3 has 15 amino acids. CDR3 nucleotide sequence: TGTGCCAGCAGCCAACAACAGGGTTCTGGGCATACGCAGTATTTT. Encoded protein: CASSQQQGSGHTQYF.

The J gene is TRBJ2-7, the V gene TRBV6-1; D remains ambiguous. CDR1 and CDR2 from the germline V gene are MNHNS and SASEGT. Trimming shortened V by 1 base and J by 3 bases, and 7 bases separated the two germline ends. CDR3 size: 13 residues. CDR3 DNA: TGTGCCAGCAGTGAAGGTTACTACTACGAGCAGTACTTC. Translation: CASSEGYYYEQYF.

The chain joins TRBV30 to TRBJ2-4; 7 bases map to TRBD2. Germline CDR1 is GTSNPN and CDR2 is SVGIG (reference sequence). The CDR3 spans 12 residues. The V segment lost 4 bases and the J segment 8 bases; nucleotides outside the gene matches: 5. CDR3 sequence: CAWNSGGDIQYF. The DNA of the CDR3 is TGTGCCTGGAACTCGGGGGGAGACATTCAGTACTTC.

The V and J genes are TRBV28 and TRBJ2-7; 7 bases agree with TRBD2. CDR1 and CDR2 from the germline V gene are MDHEN and SYDVKM. The CDR3 consists of 14 residues. The trim removed 3 bases at V and 1 base at J, leaving 3 bases unmatched. CDR3 bases: TGTGCCAGCAGTTTCCCCGGGGGGTCCTACGAGCAGTACTTC. Its protein product is CASSFPGGSYEQYF.

The rearrangement uses TRBV6-4 and TRBJ2-5; TRBD2 matches at 10 bases. The J segment lost 1 base and the V segment lost 5 bases, leaving 4 bases of the junction unmatched. The germline gives CDR1 MRHNA, CDR2 SNTAGT. This CDR3 has 15 amino acids. The CDR3 DNA is TGTGCCAGCAGTAGGTCTAGCGGGAGCCAAGAGACCCAGTACTTC. Translation gives CASSRSSGSQETQYF.